This TCR beta chain was retrieved from a study of cytomegalovirus exposure and HLA in healthy donors. Findings and caveats of the study: TCR beta V- and J-gene trimming was later associated with a missense DCLRE1C variant.

CDR1 and CDR2 (germline): SNHLY, FYNNEI. V dropped 1 base and J dropped 4 bases, with 10 bases sitting between them. The CDR3 has 14 amino acids. The primer mix had 60 Vbeta and 13 Jbeta primers. Generated by immunoSEQ multiplex PCR, the TCRdb table keeps only in-frame clones and is missing some. The sample yields roughly 110,000 clones, 70% seen once. This clone showed up just once. No antigen is known for it. The chain uses TRBV2 and TRBJ1-1; D gene unclear. Material for sequencing was PBMCs. This receptor was identified in a man aged 25-40 years in good health and CMV-seropositive. CDR3 residues: CASSEDSPITEAFF. The CDR3 DNA reads as TGTGCCAGCAGTGAAGACAGTCCTATCACTGAAGCTTTCTTT.